A selection of T cell receptor beta chains follows, all from one sample in a study of blood T cell repertoires in COVID-19. TCRdb keeps only in-frame clones here, not all; method: immunoSEQ multiplex PCR. The sample contains 40,000 to 50,000 clones, approximately 87% of which appear only once. Sequencing was done on a sample of peripheral blood. The receptors were sampled from a human donor in a cohort sampled during active COVID-19. The CDR3 runs from the conserved cysteine through the conserved F or W. A D gene is named only where the DNA matches it firmly. A row's size may be missing; if present it is once, few, many or a size class.

abundance	j_gene	v_gene	d_gene	CDR3nt	CDR3aa
-	TRBJ1-6	TRBV30	-	TGTGCCTGGAGTGTCGACAGATATAATTCACCCCTCCACTTT	CAWSVDRYNSPLHF
-	TRBJ2-2	TRBV29-1	-	TGCAGCGTGAGGGGGGGCCCCGGGGAGCTGTTTTTT	CSVRGGPGELFF
-	TRBJ1-6	TRBV5-1	-	TGCGCCAGCAGCCGTTCTGGGCCACAGACCAATTCACCCCTCCACTTT	CASSRSGPQTNSPLHF
-	TRBJ1-1	TRBV7-9	TRBD1	TGTGCCAGCAGCCGGGGACAGGGCGACCGGAACACTGAAGCTTTCTTT	CASSRGQGDRNTEAFF
few	TRBJ2-7	TRBV27	-	TGTGCCAGCAGCCGGGGGGCACAACGTGGGAGCTCCTACGAGCAGTACTTC	CASSRGAQRGSSYEQYF
-	TRBJ2-7	TRBV6-2/TRBV6-3	TRBD1	TGTGCCAGCAGTTACAGGACAGGGCCCTACGAGCAGTACTTC	CASSYRTGPYEQYF
-	TRBJ2-3	TRBV7-6	TRBD2	TGTGCCAGCAGCCCCGCCCTAGCGGGCACAGATACGCAGTATTTT	CASSPALAGTDTQYF
-	TRBJ1-4	TRBV3-1/TRBV3-2	-	TGTGCCAGCAGCCAAGATATTAGGACATCCTTAAAAAAACTGTTTTTT	CASSQDIRTSLKKLFF
-	TRBJ2-1	TRBV5-4	-	TGTGCCAGCAGCTTGTGGGCAGGGTCCTACAATGAGCAGTTCTTC	CASSLWAGSYNEQFF
-	TRBJ1-2	TRBV4-1	-	TGCGCCAGCAGCCAAGTGGGGGGGCCCAGGAAAGATTTC	CASSQVGGPRKDF
-	TRBJ2-2	TRBV5-4	TRBD1	TGTGCCAGCACCTTACAGGGGATTAACACCGGGGAGCTGTTTTTT	CASTLQGINTGELFF
once	TRBJ2-7	TRBV11-1	TRBD2	TGTGCCAGCAGTTGGCGGGGGGAGGCCTACGAGCAGTACTTC	CASSWRGEAYEQYF
-	TRBJ1-1	TRBV5-1	-	TGCGCCAGCAGCCGGACGGGGGGGAGGAACACTGAAGCTTTCTTT	CASSRTGGRNTEAFF
-	TRBJ2-7	TRBV23-1	-	TGCGCCAGCACCCACAACATAAGGTTCCAGGTTCCCTCCTACGAGCAGTACTTC	CASTHNIRFQVPSYEQYF
once	TRBJ1-4	TRBV5-6	-	TGTGCCAGCAGCGCCCAGGGGAGGGGAGATGAAAAACTGTTTTTT	CASSAQGRGDEKLFF
-	TRBJ1-1	TRBV5-5	-	TGTGCCAGCAGCGGGCCGGGAAAAGCTTTCTTT	CASSGPGKAFF
-	TRBJ2-5	TRBV6-5	TRBD1	TGTGCCAGCAGCGGGGGACAGGGGTGGGAGACCCAGTACTTC	CASSGGQGWETQYF
-	TRBJ1-2	TRBV11-2	TRBD1	TGTGCCAGCCGGGACAGGGGGGCTCCAGGGCTTGGCTACACCTTC	CASRDRGAPGLGYTF
-	TRBJ2-7	TRBV6-5	TRBD2	TGTGCCAGCAGGCTGGGACTAGCGGGAAGCTACGAGCAGTACTTC	CASRLGLAGSYEQYF
-	TRBJ2-2	TRBV7-2	-	TGTGCCAGCAGCTTATTGGATGGCGGGGGCGCGGTCGGGGAGCTGTTTTTT	CASSLLDGGGAVGELFF
-	TRBJ1-3	TRBV7-9	-	TGTGCCCGTGGCAGTTCGCTTGGAAACACCATATATTTT	CARGSSLGNTIYF
-	TRBJ2-1	TRBV7-7	-	TGTGCCAGCAGCCTTCGTGAGGGCAATGAGCAGTTCTTC	CASSLREGNEQFF
-	TRBJ1-3	TRBV9	TRBD1	TGTGCCAGCAGCGTGACAGGGGGGGCTGGAAACACCATATATTTT	CASSVTGGAGNTIYF
-	TRBJ2-7	TRBV5-1	-	TGCGCCAGCAGCCCGGCGGGCTACGAGCAGTACTTC	CASSPAGYEQYF